This T cell receptor (beta chain) was sequenced for a study of post-analysis software for immune sequencing data (dated by TCRdb to between 2015 and 2017). About the investigation overall: Disease courses on record covered relapsing-remitting, secondary progressive and progressive-relapsing multiple sclerosis, though some patients had no subtype annotation. Patient repertoires were compared against 11 to 12 previously published healthy control repertoires from donors aged roughly 6 to 26 years. A subset of samples was prepared in parallel using single-end sample barcoding, then pooled and co-amplified after Illumina adapter ligation.

In its sample, this clonotype was seen many times. Its binding antigen is unknown. Base quality data are lacking; no much larger clone is found one base away. Receptor amplification or capture employed PCR. For sequencing, an Illumina HiSeq 2500 was employed. To reduce PCR and sequencing biases, unique molecular identifiers were built into the TCR beta cDNA libraries. Roughly 500,000 cDNA molecules were obtained for every 1 to 10 million input T cells, so each molecule roughly corresponded to one T cell. The patient libraries were prepared and sequenced using the same protocol as the earlier healthy control dataset. Within a given batch, samples were prepared together, multiplexed and sequenced on the same HiSeq lane. Regarding the original processing steps: Raw barcoded reads were processed with MIGEC, and single-read molecular identifier groups were discarded before consensus assembly and CDR3 extraction. VDJtools was used for post-analysis of the clonotype tables, and diversity was normalized by down-sampling every dataset to the size of the smallest sample. To correct batch-related cross-sample contamination, repertoire overlap clustering matched CDR3 amino acid sequences but not nucleotide sequences. The public reads were quality trimmed at Q25 with fastp and then assembled into clones with MiXCR by TCRdb, keeping productive beta chains. Identical CDR3 protein sequences are pooled into one entry, listed with their most common genes and DNA. TCRdb, not the original authors, processed these V and J calls. This sample gives some 260,000 distinct CDR3 sequences in total; approximately 34% of them show up just once. Less than 6% of the sample comes from the top ten.

Study-level results and caveats: The multiple sclerosis patient group was slightly younger than the control group. Normalized Chao1 diversity was significantly lower in multiple sclerosis patients than controls, suggesting substantial peripheral T-cell clonal expansion. Direct clustering with F measure showed strong co-clustering of samples prepared in the same batch, prompting a batch-effect correction. Significantly higher frequencies in patients than in controls were found for roughly 5 TRBV segments, including TRBV5-6, TRBV5-1 and TRBV20-1.

To demonstrate the VDJtools post-analysis software, the study profiled TCR beta repertoires from the peripheral blood of about 13 young patients with multiple sclerosis. Multiple sclerosis patients were children and adolescents aged about 6 to 15 years. From the cysteine through the phenylalanine, the CDR3 covers 15 amino acids. Only the CDR3 region is kept as DNA, spanning 45 bases read in frame from base 1. V sheds 2 bases and J sheds 2 bases, leaving 11 bases between their ends. CDR1 and CDR2 (SGDLS, YYNGEE) derive from the germline V gene. Recombination connected TRBV9 to TRBJ2-1; perhaps TRBD1 is the D gene, with 6 bases matching. The sample was blood. The TCR originated in a girl aged 10-17 years with multiple sclerosis. The bases are TGTGCCAGCAGCGTGCAGGGGCGCCCCTACAATGAGCAGTTCTTC. This yields the protein CASSVQGRPYNEQFF.